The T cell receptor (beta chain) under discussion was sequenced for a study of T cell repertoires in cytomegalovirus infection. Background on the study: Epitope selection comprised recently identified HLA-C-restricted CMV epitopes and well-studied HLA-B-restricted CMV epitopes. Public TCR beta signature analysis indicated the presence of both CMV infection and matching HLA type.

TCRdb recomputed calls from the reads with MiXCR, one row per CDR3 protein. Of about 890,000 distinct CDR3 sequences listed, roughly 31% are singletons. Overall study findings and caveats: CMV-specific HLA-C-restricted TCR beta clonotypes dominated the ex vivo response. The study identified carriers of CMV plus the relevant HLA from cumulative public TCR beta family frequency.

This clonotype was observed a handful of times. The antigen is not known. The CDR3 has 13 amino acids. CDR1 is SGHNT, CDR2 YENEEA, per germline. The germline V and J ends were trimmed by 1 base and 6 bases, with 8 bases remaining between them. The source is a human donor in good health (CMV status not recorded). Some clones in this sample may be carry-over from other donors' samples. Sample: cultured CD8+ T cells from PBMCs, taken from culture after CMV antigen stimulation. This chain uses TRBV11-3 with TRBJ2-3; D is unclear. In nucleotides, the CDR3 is TGTGCCAGCAGCTTAGTCTCCTCGGATACGCAGTATTTT. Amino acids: CASSLVSSDTQYF.